This TCR beta chain was sequenced during a study of T cell changes during pregnancy in multiple sclerosis. CDR3 length equals 16 residues. Trimming took 3 bases from V and 5 from J; bases not matched to a gene: 10. Looked up from germline, CDR1 is MDHEN and CDR2 is SYDVKM. Clones were sequenced by immunoSEQ multiplex PCR, and TCRdb holds only the in-frame ones, with some missing. The data hold about 89,000 clones, with roughly 94% observed a single time. V and J are TRBV28 and TRBJ2-7, with TRBD1 identical over 10 bases. The sequence derives from a female donor with multiple sclerosis, enrolled in a pregnancy study. Material: peripheral blood, obtained in the third trimester of pregnancy. The chain's CDR3 is CASSFGTGAQRNEQYF. The DNA of the CDR3 is TGTGCCAGCAGTTTCGGGACAGGGGCCCAAAGGAACGAGCAGTACTTC.